A single sample gave rise to the 15 T cell receptor beta chains below, sequenced in a study of blood T cell repertoires in COVID-19. Measured with immunoSEQ multiplex PCR; TCRdb has only the in-frame clones, and not every one. The top ten clones hold 2% to 2.5% of a sample with around 250,000 clones, roughly 86% of them seen once. Sequencing was carried out using PBMCs or T cells enriched from blood (not recorded which). The source is a woman in her 50s who had recovered from COVID-19.

This chain links TRBV29-1 with TRBJ1-3, with D tentatively TRBD1 (5 bases). V gave up 7 bases and J gave up 0 bases, with 7 bases separating them. Germline lookup yields CDR1 SQVTM and CDR2 ANQGSEA. CDR3 length: 12 amino acids. CDR3: CSGTYSGNTIYF. CDR3 in DNA: TGCAGCGGGACATACTCTGGAAACACCATATATTTT.

This clone occurred once. The chain is built from TRBV19 and TRBJ1-1; a possible D gene is TRBD1 (6 bases). The CDR3 runs to 13 residues. The ends were cut back, 10 bases at V and 5 bases at J, with 17 bases in the middle. Germline CDR1 LNHDA, CDR2 SQIVND (reference sequence). Here the CDR3 DNA reads TGTGCCACCTCGCCAGGGGCTCGTACTGAAGCTTTCTTT. It specifies CATSPGARTEAFF.

The rearrangement links TRBV7-9 to TRBJ1-1, with D maybe TRBD1 (5 bases). V shed 1 base and J shed 10 bases, with 13 bases lying between them. Looked up from germline, CDR1 is SEHNR and CDR2 is FQNEAQ (reference sequence). The CDR3 contains 13 residues. CDR3 sequence: CASSLGSGAGAFF. In DNA form, the CDR3 reads TGTGCCAGCAGCTTAGGATCTGGGGCCGGAGCTTTCTTT.

The gene calls are TRBV5-1 and TRBJ2-2; TRBD1 matches at 9 bases. The V gene end was trimmed by 4 bases and the J gene end by 1 base; junction bases not matched to a gene: 8. CDR1 and CDR2 (germline): SGHRS, YFSETQ. The CDR3 consists of 17 residues. The DNA of the CDR3 is TGCGCCAGCAGCCCCGAGGCGGGACAGGGGAACACCGGGGAGCTGTTTTTT. Protein sequence: CASSPEAGQGNTGELFF.

This chain uses TRBV14 with TRBJ2-7; possible D gene TRBD2, 6 bases. This CDR3 spans 15 amino acids. The V gene's germline CDR1 is SGHDN and CDR2 FVKESK. Trimming stripped 0 bases from V and 2 bases from J, with 11 bases between. CDR3 loop: CASSQELAVTYEQYF. CDR3 DNA sequence: TGTGCCAGCAGCCAAGAACTAGCTGTAACCTACGAGCAGTACTTC. The whole variable domain, remainder taken from reference TRBV14 and TRBJ2-7, is EAGVTQFPSHSVIEKGQTVTLRCDPISGHDNLYWYRRVMGKEIKFLLHFVKESKQDESGMPNNRFLAERTGGTYSTLKVQPAELEDSGVYFCASSQELAVTYEQYFGPGTRLTVT.

The genes are TRBV9 and TRBJ2-3; TRBD1 matches at 7 bases. This CDR3 is built from 14 residues. Germline CDR1 SGDLS, CDR2 YYNGEE. V shed 3 bases and J 1 base; nucleotides not matched to a gene: 2. The CDR3 loop reads CASSEGARTDTQYF. The CDR3 nucleotides read TGTGCCAGCAGCGAGGGGGCCCGCACAGATACGCAGTATTTT.

This clone has only one observation. The V gene is TRBV19, the J gene TRBJ2-5, with a tentative D call TRBD1 (5 bases). Trimming cost V 4 bases and J 2 bases, with 29 bases left between them. Looked up from germline, CDR1 is LNHDA and CDR2 is SQIVND (reference sequence). The CDR3 runs 20 residues. The CDR3 spells CASSTPLGRSTAAPQETQYF. The CDR3 DNA sequence: TGTGCCAGTAGTACCCCCTTGGGGCGGAGTACCGCAGCCCCTCAAGAGACCCAGTACTTC.

The gene calls are TRBV7-2 and TRBJ1-1; no definite D call. The CDR3 spans 15 residues. Germline V gene data show CDR1 as SGHTA and CDR2 as FQGNSA. Between the trimmed V and J ends, which lost 5 bases and 1 base, there was a span of 14 bases. This CDR3 reads CASSPSTRSNTEAFF. CDR3 bases: TGTGCCAGCAGCCCTTCAACGAGATCGAACACTGAAGCTTTCTTT.

The chain joins TRBV12-5 to TRBJ2-2; D gene ambiguous. Trimming removed 6 bases at V and 3 bases at J, with 17 bases between. Germline CDR1 reads LGHNT; CDR2 reads FRNRAP. This CDR3 spans 16 amino acids. CDR3 sequence reads: CASGSRLPVYTGELFF. The CDR3 DNA follows: TGTGCTAGTGGCTCTCGCCTCCCAGTATACACCGGGGAGCTGTTTTTT.

V usage is TRBV15 and J usage is TRBJ1-4; D is perhaps TRBD1 (6 bases). Germline CDR1 LNHNV, CDR2 YYDKDF (reference sequence). The V and J ends lost 0 bases and 7 bases respectively, with 15 bases between them. This CDR3 is built from 16 residues. CDR3 protein: CATSRDPAGGPEKLFF. The CDR3 bases are TGTGCCACCAGCAGAGATCCCGCGGGGGGCCCTGAAAAACTGTTTTTT.

The gene calls are TRBV28 and TRBJ2-5; weak D call: TRBD2 (6 bases). The CDR3 length is 18 residues. Trimming left V 3 bases short and J 5 bases short, with 25 bases between. From germline, CDR1 is MDHEN and CDR2 SYDVKM. The CDR3 sequence: CASSFRTVGTYNGETQYF. CDR3 in DNA: TGTGCCAGCAGTTTTCGGACGGTGGGGACTTACAACGGGGAGACCCAGTACTTC.

The chain has TRBV5-6 and TRBJ1-4; the D is unclear. V was trimmed by 4 bases and J by 6 bases, leaving 16 bases between them. The CDR3 spans 15 residues. Germline loops: CDR1 SGHDT, CDR2 YYEEEE. CDR3 coding DNA: TGTGCCAGCAGCCCCTCCTTTAGCCTGGATGAAAAACTGTTTTTT. As protein: CASSPSFSLDEKLFF.

The chain couples TRBV27 to TRBJ2-1, with D possibly matching TRBD2 (6 bases). V dropped 1 base and J dropped 5 bases, with 18 bases sitting between them. The CDR3 is 17 amino acids. CDR1 is MNHEY and CDR2 is SMNVEV in the germline V gene (reference sequence). This chain's CDR3 is CASSLFPDDERDNEQFF. The CDR3 bases are TGTGCCAGCAGTTTATTTCCCGACGATGAGCGGGACAATGAGCAGTTCTTC.

The chain employs TRBV7-9 and TRBJ2-7; D unresolved. V was trimmed by 1 base and J by 3 bases, leaving 7 bases between them. The CDR3 runs to 13 residues. Germline CDR1 and CDR2: SEHNR and FQNEAQ (reference sequence). The CDR3 bases are TGTGCCAGCAGCTTAGAGCTGAACTACGAGCAGTACTTC. Translated, it gives CASSLELNYEQYF.

This rearrangement joins TRBV18 to TRBJ1-2; 8 bases match TRBD1. Losses at the gene ends were 3 bases for V and 4 bases for J; bases not matched to a gene: 4. Germline assignment: CDR1 KGHSH and CDR2 LQKENI. The CDR3 has 14 residues. CDR3: CASSPRDRIYGYTF. CDR3 bases: TGTGCCAGCTCACCCCGGGACAGGATCTATGGCTACACCTTC.